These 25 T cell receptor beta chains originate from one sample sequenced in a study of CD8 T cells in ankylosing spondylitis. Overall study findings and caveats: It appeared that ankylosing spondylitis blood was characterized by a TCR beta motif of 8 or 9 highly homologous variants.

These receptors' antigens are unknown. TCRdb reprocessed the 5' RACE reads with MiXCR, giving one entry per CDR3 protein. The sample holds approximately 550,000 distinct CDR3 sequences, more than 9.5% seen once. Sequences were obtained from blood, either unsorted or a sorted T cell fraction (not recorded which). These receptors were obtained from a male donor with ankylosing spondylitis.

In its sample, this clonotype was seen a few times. The chain's CDR3 is CASSDDRGPTYEQYF. CDR3 nucleotides: TGCGCCAGCAGCGATGACAGGGGTCCGACCTACGAGCAGTACTTC. The rearrangement joins TRBV5-1 to TRBJ2-7, with 8 positions matching TRBD1. Trimming cost V 4 bases and J 2 bases; bases outside gene matches: 8. Germline V gene data show CDR1 as SGHRS and CDR2 as YFSETQ. The CDR3 spans 15 residues.

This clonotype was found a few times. In nucleotides, the CDR3 is TGCAGCGTTGAGCCCGGGGAGGTTGAAGCTTTCTTT. Amino acids: CSVEPGEVEAFF. The genes are TRBV29-1 and TRBJ1-1, with no clear D. The germline CDR1 and CDR2 sequences are SQVTM and ANQGSEA. This CDR3 has 12 amino acids. The germline V and J ends were trimmed by 3 bases and 7 bases, with 12 bases remaining between them.

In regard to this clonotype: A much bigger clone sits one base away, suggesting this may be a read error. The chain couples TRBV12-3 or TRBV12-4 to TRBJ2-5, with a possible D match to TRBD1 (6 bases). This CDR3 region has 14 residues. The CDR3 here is CASSHRERSGTRYF. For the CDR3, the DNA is TGTGCCAGCAGTCACAGGGAACGCAGTGGGACCCGGTACTTC.

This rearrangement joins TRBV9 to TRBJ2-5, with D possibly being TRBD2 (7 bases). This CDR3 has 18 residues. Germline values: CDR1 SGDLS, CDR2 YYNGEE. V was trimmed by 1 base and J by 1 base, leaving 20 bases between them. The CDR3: CASSVRGFGGSFQETQYF. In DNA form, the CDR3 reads TGTGCCAGCAGCGTAAGGGGGTTCGGGGGGAGCTTCCAAGAGACCCAGTACTTC.

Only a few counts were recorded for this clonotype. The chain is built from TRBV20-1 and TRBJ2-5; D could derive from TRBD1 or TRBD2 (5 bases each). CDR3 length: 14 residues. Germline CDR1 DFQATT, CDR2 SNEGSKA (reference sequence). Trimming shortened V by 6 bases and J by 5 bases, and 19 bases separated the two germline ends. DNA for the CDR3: TGCAGTGCGACCGGGACCCTGCCTCTCGAGACCCAGTACTTC. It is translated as CSATGTLPLETQYF.

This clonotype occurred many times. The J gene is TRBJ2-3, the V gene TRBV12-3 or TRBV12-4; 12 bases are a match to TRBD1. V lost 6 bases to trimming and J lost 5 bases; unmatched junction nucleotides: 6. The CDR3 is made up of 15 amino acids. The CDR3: CASRKGQGARDTQYF. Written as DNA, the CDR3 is TGTGCCAGCAGAAAGGGACAGGGGGCCAGAGATACGCAGTATTTT.

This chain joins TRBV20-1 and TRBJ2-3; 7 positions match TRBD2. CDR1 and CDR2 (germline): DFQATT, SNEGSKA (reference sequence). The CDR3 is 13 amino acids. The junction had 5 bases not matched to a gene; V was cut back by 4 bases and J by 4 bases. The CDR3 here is CSATREPADTQYF. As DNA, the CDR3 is TGCAGTGCTACGCGGGAGCCGGCAGATACGCAGTATTTT.

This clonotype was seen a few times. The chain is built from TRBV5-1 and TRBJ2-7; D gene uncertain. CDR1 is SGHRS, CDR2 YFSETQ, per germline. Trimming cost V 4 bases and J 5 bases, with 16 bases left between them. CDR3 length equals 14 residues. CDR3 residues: CASSPQPGVDEQYF. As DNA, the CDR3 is TGCGCCAGCAGCCCCCAACCAGGTGTAGACGAGCAGTACTTC.

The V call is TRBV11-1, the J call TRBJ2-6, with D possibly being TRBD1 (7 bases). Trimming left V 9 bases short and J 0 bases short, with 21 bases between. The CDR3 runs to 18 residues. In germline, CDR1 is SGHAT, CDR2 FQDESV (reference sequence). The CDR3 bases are TGTGCCAGTGCCTCCGGGCAGGGGGGTATCTCTGGGGCCAACGTCCTGACTTTC. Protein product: CASASGQGGISGANVLTF.

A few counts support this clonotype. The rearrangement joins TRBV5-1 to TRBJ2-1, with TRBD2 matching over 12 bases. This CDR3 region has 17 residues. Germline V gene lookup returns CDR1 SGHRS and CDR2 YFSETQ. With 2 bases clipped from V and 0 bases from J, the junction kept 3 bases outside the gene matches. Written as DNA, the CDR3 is TGCGCCAGCAGCTTAGTGACTAGCGGGAGCTCCTACAATGAGCAGTTCTTC. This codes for CASSLVTSGSSYNEQFF.

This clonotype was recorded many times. CDR3 amino acids: CASSLQTGGYGYTF. As DNA, the CDR3 is TGCGCCAGCAGCTTGCAAACAGGAGGGTATGGCTACACCTTC. The V gene is TRBV5-1, the J gene TRBJ1-2, with D maybe TRBD1 (5 bases). Trimming took off 1 base at V and 5 bases at J, with 12 bases between the two ends. Germline lookup yields CDR1 SGHRS and CDR2 YFSETQ. This CDR3 has 14 residues.

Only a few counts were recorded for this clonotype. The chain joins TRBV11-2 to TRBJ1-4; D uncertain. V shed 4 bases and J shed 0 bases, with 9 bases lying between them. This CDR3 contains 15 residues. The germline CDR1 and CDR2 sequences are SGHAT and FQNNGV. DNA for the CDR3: TGTGCCAGCAGCTCCGGGAGTGCAACTAATGAAAAACTGTTTTTT. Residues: CASSSGSATNEKLFF. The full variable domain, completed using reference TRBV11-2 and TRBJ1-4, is EAGVAQSPRYKIIEKRQSVAFWCNPISGHATLYWYQQILGQGPKLLIQFQNNGVVDDSQLPKDRFSAERLKGVDSTLKIQPAKLEDSAVYLCASSSGSATNEKLFFGSGTQLSVL.

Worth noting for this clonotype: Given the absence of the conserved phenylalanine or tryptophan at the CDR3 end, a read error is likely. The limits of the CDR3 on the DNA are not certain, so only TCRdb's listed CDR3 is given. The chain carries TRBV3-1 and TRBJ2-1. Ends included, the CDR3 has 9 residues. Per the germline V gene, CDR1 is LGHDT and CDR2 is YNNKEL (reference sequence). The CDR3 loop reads CASSQDMAI.

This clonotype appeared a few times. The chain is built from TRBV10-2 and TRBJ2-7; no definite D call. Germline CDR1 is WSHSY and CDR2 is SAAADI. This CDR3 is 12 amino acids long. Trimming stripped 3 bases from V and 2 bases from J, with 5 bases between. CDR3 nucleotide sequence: TGCGCCAGCAGTGACCAGGCCTACGAGCAGTACGTC. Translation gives CASSDQAYEQYV.

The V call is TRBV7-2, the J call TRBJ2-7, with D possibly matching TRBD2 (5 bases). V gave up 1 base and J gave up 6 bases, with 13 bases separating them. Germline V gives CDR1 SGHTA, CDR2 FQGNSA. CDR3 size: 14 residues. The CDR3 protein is CASSLVSGGFEQYF. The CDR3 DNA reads TGTGCCAGCAGCTTAGTCAGCGGCGGGTTCGAGCAGTACTTC.

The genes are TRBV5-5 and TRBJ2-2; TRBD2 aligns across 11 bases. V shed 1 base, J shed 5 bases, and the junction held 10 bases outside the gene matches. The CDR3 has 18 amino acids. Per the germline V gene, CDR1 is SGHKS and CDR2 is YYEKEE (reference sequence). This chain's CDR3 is CASSLRFRTSGSTGELFF. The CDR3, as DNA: TGTGCCAGCAGCTTGCGGTTTCGGACTAGCGGGTCAACCGGGGAGCTGTTTTTT. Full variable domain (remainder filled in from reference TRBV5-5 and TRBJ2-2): DAGVTQSPTHLIKTRGQQVTLRCSPISGHKSVSWYQQVLGQGPQFIFQYYEKEERGRGNFPDRFSARQFPNYSSELNVNALLLGDSALYLCASSLRFRTSGSTGELFFGEGSRLTVL.

CDR3: CASSVWTSGAPILSYNEQFF. The CDR3 nucleotides are TGTGCCAGCAGTGTGTGGACTAGCGGGGCCCCTATCTTATCCTACAATGAGCAGTTCTTC. The rearrangement joins TRBV2 to TRBJ2-1, with TRBD2 identical over 12 bases. This CDR3 contains 20 residues. Germline loops: CDR1 SNHLY, CDR2 FYNNEI. The J segment lost 1 base and the V segment lost 4 bases, leaving 14 bases of the junction unmatched. Based on the CDR3 plus reference TRBV2 and TRBJ2-1, the full variable domain is EPEVTQTPSHQVTQMGQEVILRCVPISNHLYFYWYRQILGQKVEFLVSFYNNEISEKSEIFDDQFSVERPDGSNFTLKIRSTKLEDSAMYFCASSVWTSGAPILSYNEQFFGPGTRLTVL.

DNA of the CDR3: TGTGCCAGCAGCTTAGTGGGGGTTAGCTCCTACAATGAGCAGTTCTTC. Its protein is CASSLVGVSSYNEQFF. This chain uses TRBV7-2 with TRBJ2-1; D may match TRBD1 or TRBD2 (5 bases each). V lost 1 base and J lost 0, with 10 bases in between. CDR3 length: 16 residues. Germline loops: CDR1 SGHTA, CDR2 FQGNSA.

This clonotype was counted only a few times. The CDR3 here is CASSLELVGANVLTF. The DNA for the CDR3 is TGTGCCAGCAGCTTAGAACTGGTGGGGGCCAACGTCCTGACTTTC. The chain is built from TRBV7-9 and TRBJ2-6; no reliable D call. Germline CDR1 and CDR2: SEHNR and FQNEAQ (reference sequence). CDR3 size: 15 residues. V was cut by 1 base and J by 4 bases, with 8 bases left in between.

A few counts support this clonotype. This CDR3 is CASSHAPLAATLGYEQYF. The DNA for the CDR3 is TGCGCCAGCAGCCATGCTCCGCTAGCGGCAACCTTGGGCTACGAGCAGTACTTC. V usage is TRBV4-1 and J usage is TRBJ2-7; the match to TRBD2 covers 7 bases. The junction had 17 bases not matched to a gene; V was cut back by 3 bases and J by 3 bases. The CDR3 loop spans 18 amino acids. Per germline, CDR1 MGHRA and CDR2 YSYEKL.

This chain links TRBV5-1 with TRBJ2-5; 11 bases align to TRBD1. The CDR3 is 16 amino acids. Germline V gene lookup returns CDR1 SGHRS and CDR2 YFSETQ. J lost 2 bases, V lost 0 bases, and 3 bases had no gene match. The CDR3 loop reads CASSLGTGGGQETQYF. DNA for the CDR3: TGCGCCAGCAGCTTGGGGACAGGGGGCGGACAAGAGACCCAGTACTTC.

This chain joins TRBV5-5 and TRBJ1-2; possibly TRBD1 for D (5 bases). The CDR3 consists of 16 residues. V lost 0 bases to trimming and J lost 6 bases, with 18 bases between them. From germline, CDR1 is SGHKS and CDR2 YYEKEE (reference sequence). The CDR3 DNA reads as TGTGCCAGCAGCTTGGCCGGCAGGGCGCTCCCTAATGGCTACACCTTC. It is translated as CASSLAGRALPNGYTF.

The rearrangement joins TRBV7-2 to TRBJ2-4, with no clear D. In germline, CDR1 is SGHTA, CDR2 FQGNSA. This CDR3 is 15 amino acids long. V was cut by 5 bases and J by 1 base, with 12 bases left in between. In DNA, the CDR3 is TGTGCCAGCAGCCCCGGGCTACGGGCCAAAAACATTCAGTACTTC. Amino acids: CASSPGLRAKNIQYF.

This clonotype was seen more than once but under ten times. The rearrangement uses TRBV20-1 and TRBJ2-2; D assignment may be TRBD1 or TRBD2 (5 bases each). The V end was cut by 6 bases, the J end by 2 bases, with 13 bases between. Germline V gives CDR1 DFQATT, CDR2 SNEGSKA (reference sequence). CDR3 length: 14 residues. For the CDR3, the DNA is TGCAGTGCAAGGGACGGGATAAACACCGGGGAGCTGTTTTTT. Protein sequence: CSARDGINTGELFF.

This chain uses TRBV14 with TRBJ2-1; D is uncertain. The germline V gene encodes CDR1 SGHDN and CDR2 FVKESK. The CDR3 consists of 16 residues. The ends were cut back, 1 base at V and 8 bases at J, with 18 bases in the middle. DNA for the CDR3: TGTGCCAGCAGCCAAGTAGTTGGGTTGCCATTTCATGAGCAGTTCTTC. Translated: CASSQVVGLPFHEQFF.